The next 20 T cell receptor beta chains were all read from a single sample in a study of blood T cells in healthy people across ages. It was with a sample-barcoded 5' primer and a J-beta primer mix that a second PCR of roughly 7 to 12 cycles was run. TCRdb fed the 5' RACE reads into MiXCR, producing one record per CDR3 protein. Counted here are 600,000 to 1,000,000 distinct CDR3 sequences, roughly 50% occurring once; the ten biggest clones make up 22%. Sequenced input: blood. The origin of the receptors is a man under 40 in good health.

In this sample, this clonotype turned up a few times. V gene TRBV28 combines with J gene TRBJ2-5; D is perhaps TRBD1 or TRBD2 (5 bases each). The V end lost 2 bases, the J end lost 3 bases, and 13 bases lay between the germline ends. Germline CDR1 and CDR2: MDHEN and SYDVKM. The CDR3 covers 15 residues. The CDR3 spells CASSLRLGRKETQYF. CDR3 coding DNA: TGTGCCAGCAGTTTAAGGTTGGGACGAAAAGAGACCCAGTACTTC.

The chain couples TRBV7-2 to TRBJ2-7; possible D gene TRBD1, 6 bases. This CDR3 contains 15 residues. Trimming pared 6 bases from V and 3 bases from J, leaving 18 bases between. From germline, CDR1 is SGHTA and CDR2 FQGNSA. The CDR3 DNA reads as TGTGCCAGCAGTTCCACAGGGTTCTCGAACTACGAGCAGTACTTC. This gives the protein CASSSTGFSNYEQYF.

This clonotype was picked up a small number of times. The chain couples TRBV5-5 to TRBJ2-4; TRBD1 is a possible D gene (6 bases). CDR3 size: 14 residues. The V gene's germline CDR1 is SGHKS and CDR2 YYEKEE (reference sequence). Between the trimmed V and J ends, which lost 3 bases and 3 bases, there was a span of 10 bases. The CDR3 bases are TGTGCCAGCAGCTCCCTGACAGGCAAAAACATTCAGTACTTC. Translating it yields CASSSLTGKNIQYF. The whole variable domain, remainder taken from reference TRBV5-5 and TRBJ2-4, is DAGVTQSPTHLIKTRGQQVTLRCSPISGHKSVSWYQQVLGQGPQFIFQYYEKEERGRGNFPDRFSARQFPNYSSELNVNALLLGDSALYLCASSSLTGKNIQYFGAGTRLSVL.

This chain joins TRBV20-1 and TRBJ2-1, with D possibly being TRBD1 or TRBD2 (6 bases each). Trimming pared 7 bases from V and 7 bases from J, leaving 17 bases between. CDR3 length: 13 amino acids. Germline assignment: CDR1 DFQATT and CDR2 SNEGSKA (reference sequence). The CDR3 region is CSGGGGLRNEQFF. The CDR3 DNA reads TGCAGTGGAGGAGGGGGGCTACGGAATGAGCAGTTCTTC.

The chain links TRBV20-1 to TRBJ1-2, with TRBD1 matching over 7 bases. CDR1 DFQATT and CDR2 SNEGSKA come from the germline V gene (reference sequence). The trim removed 6 bases at V and 7 bases at J, leaving 17 bases unmatched. This CDR3 comprises 15 residues. In DNA, the CDR3 is TGCAGTGCCGTTATGACAGGGATCAGCTTTGGTGGCTACACCTTC. Its protein product is CSAVMTGISFGGYTF.

The J gene is TRBJ2-2, the V gene TRBV6-5, with TRBD2 matching 7 bases. The CDR3 consists of 15 residues. V shed 7 bases and J 1 base; nucleotides not matched to a gene: 6. Germline lookup yields CDR1 MNHEY and CDR2 SVGAGI. The CDR3 here is CASMRGTKNTGELFF. The CDR3 DNA reads as TGTGCCAGCATGCGGGGGACTAAGAACACCGGGGAGCTGTTTTTT.

The V gene is TRBV29-1, the J gene TRBJ2-7; D call uncertain. The germline V gene has CDR1 SQVTM and CDR2 ANQGSEA. V was clipped by 4 bases and J by 3 bases, with 10 bases between them. This CDR3 has 12 amino acids. The CDR3 DNA follows: TGCAGCGTTGGGTCCCCGGGCTACGAGCAGTACTTC. Amino acids: CSVGSPGYEQYF.

The chain carries TRBV7-8 and TRBJ2-1, with D perhaps matching TRBD1 (5 bases). With the DNA end fitting TRBJ2-7 better, the J assignment may be wrong. This CDR3 has 13 residues. Germline CDR1 is SGHVS and CDR2 is FQNEAQ. CDR3 protein: CASSAQARNEQYF. CDR3 sequence (DNA): TGTGCCAGCAGCGCACAGGCCCGTAATGAGCAGTACTTC.

This clonotype was recorded once. A junction boundary mismatches the germline segment, possibly from a read error. In DNA form, the CDR3 reads TGTGCCACTAGAACAGGGAGCACTAAAGCTTTCTTT. Its translation is CATRTGSTKAFF. The chain carries TRBV12-3 or TRBV12-4 and TRBJ1-1; a weak D match, TRBD1 (6 bases). The CDR3 covers 12 residues.

This clonotype was observed a handful of times. The chain employs TRBV7-9 and TRBJ2-5, with unresolved D. The V gene lost 5 bases and the J gene lost 6 bases, with 13 bases spanning the gap. Germline V CDR1 and CDR2: SEHNR, FQNEAQ (reference sequence). CDR3 length equals 13 residues. In DNA, the CDR3 is TGTGCCAGCAGCCCTGAGGTTATTAAGACCCAGTACTTC. Translation: CASSPEVIKTQYF.

The chain recombines TRBV3-1 with TRBJ2-1; 7 positions agree with TRBD1. J lost 13 bases, V lost 3 bases, and 15 bases had no gene match. Germline values: CDR1 LGHDT, CDR2 YNNKEL (reference sequence). This CDR3 is built from 15 residues. The chain's CDR3 is CASSHQGVNQETQFF. The CDR3 DNA sequence: TGTGCCAGCAGCCACCAGGGGGTGAACCAAGAGACCCAGTTCTTC.

The chain recombines TRBV7-2 with TRBJ1-2; D remains ambiguous. The CDR3 runs to 12 residues. With 5 bases removed from V and 5 bases from J, the gap between germline ends came to 9 bases. Germline CDR1 reads SGHTA; CDR2 reads FQGNSA. This chain's CDR3 is CASSPVVYGYTF. DNA of the CDR3: TGTGCCAGCAGCCCAGTAGTATATGGCTACACCTTC.

This clonotype was seen only a few times. The V gene is TRBV20-1, the J gene TRBJ2-1; 9 nucleotides match TRBD2. Germline assignment: CDR1 DFQATT and CDR2 SNEGSKA (reference sequence). There are 17 residues in the CDR3. V lost 2 bases, J lost 3 bases, and 11 bases stayed unmatched. The CDR3 loop reads CSARNLAGLFRYNEQFF. DNA for the CDR3: TGCAGTGCTAGAAATCTAGCGGGGCTCTTCCGCTACAATGAGCAGTTCTTC.

The CDR3 sequence: CAISESGVAELTDTQYF. DNA of the CDR3: TGTGCCATCAGTGAGTCAGGGGTAGCGGAACTCACAGATACGCAGTATTTT. This rearrangement joins TRBV10-3 to TRBJ2-3; the D gene is possibly TRBD2 (6 bases). The germline V gene encodes CDR1 ENHRY and CDR2 SYGVKD. This CDR3 has 17 amino acids. V was clipped by 0 bases and J by 2 bases, with 15 bases between them.

This clonotype was recorded at least ten times. V gene TRBV12-3 or TRBV12-4 combines with J gene TRBJ2-5, with 8 bases that match TRBD1. The CDR3 extends over 13 amino acids. Unmatched junction bases numbered 5, after V lost 6 bases and J lost 5 bases. Written as DNA, the CDR3 is TGTGCCAGCAGCGGACAGGGCGGGGAGACCCAGTACTTC. Its protein is CASSGQGGETQYF.

This clonotype came up a few times. V usage is TRBV6-5 and J usage is TRBJ2-3, with D possibly being TRBD2 (5 bases). Trimming took 0 bases from V and 3 from J, leaving 10 bases between them. The germline gives CDR1 MNHEY, CDR2 SVGAGI. The CDR3 contains 15 residues. In DNA, the CDR3 is TGTGCCAGCAGTTACTCGGCAAGGGAGACAGATACGCAGTATTTT. Encoded protein: CASSYSARETDTQYF.

This clonotype was picked up a small number of times. This chain connects TRBV28 to TRBJ2-7; 10 bases map to TRBD2. The CDR3 spans 14 residues. Per the germline V gene, CDR1 is MDHEN and CDR2 is SYDVKM. The V and J ends lost 2 bases and 6 bases, in that order; junction bases with no gene match: 4. Here the CDR3 reads CASSLTSGIGEQYF. In nucleotides, the CDR3 is TGTGCCAGCAGTTTAACTAGCGGGATTGGCGAGCAGTACTTC.

This clonotype was seen a handful of times. The rearrangement links TRBV7-2 to TRBJ2-4, with TRBD1 matching over 8 bases. With V trimmed by 5 bases and J by 1 base, 4 bases remained unmatched. This CDR3 has 15 amino acids. The germline gives CDR1 SGHTA, CDR2 FQGNSA. The CDR3 bases are TGTGCCAGCAGCCGGACAGGGAGGGCCAAAAACATTCAGTACTTC. It encodes CASSRTGRAKNIQYF. The entire variable domain, with the rest obtained from reference TRBV7-2 and TRBJ2-4, is as follows: GAGVSQSPSNKVTEKGKDVELRCDPISGHTALYWYRQSLGQGLEFLIYFQGNSAPDKSGLPSDRFSAERTGGSVSTLTIQRTQQEDSAVYLCASSRTGRAKNIQYFGAGTRLSVL.

This clonotype was found a few times. The chain employs TRBV10-3 and TRBJ2-1; TRBD2 is a possible D gene (6 bases). The CDR3 totals 14 residues. V was trimmed by 7 bases and J by 5 bases, leaving 15 bases between them. Germline V gene sequence: CDR1 ENHRY, CDR2 SYGVKD. The CDR3 nucleotides read TGTGCCATCACCCCTGCGGGGCTAAACAATGAGCAGTTCTTC. Protein product: CAITPAGLNNEQFF.

This chain uses TRBV29-1 with TRBJ1-2; D remains ambiguous. Germline CDR1 and CDR2: SQVTM and ANQGSEA. V lost 0 bases, J lost 10 bases, and 6 bases lay in between. The CDR3 sequence is 10 residues long. CDR3 in DNA: TGCAGCGTTGAAGAAACCCTCTACACCTTC. Protein product: CSVEETLYTF.